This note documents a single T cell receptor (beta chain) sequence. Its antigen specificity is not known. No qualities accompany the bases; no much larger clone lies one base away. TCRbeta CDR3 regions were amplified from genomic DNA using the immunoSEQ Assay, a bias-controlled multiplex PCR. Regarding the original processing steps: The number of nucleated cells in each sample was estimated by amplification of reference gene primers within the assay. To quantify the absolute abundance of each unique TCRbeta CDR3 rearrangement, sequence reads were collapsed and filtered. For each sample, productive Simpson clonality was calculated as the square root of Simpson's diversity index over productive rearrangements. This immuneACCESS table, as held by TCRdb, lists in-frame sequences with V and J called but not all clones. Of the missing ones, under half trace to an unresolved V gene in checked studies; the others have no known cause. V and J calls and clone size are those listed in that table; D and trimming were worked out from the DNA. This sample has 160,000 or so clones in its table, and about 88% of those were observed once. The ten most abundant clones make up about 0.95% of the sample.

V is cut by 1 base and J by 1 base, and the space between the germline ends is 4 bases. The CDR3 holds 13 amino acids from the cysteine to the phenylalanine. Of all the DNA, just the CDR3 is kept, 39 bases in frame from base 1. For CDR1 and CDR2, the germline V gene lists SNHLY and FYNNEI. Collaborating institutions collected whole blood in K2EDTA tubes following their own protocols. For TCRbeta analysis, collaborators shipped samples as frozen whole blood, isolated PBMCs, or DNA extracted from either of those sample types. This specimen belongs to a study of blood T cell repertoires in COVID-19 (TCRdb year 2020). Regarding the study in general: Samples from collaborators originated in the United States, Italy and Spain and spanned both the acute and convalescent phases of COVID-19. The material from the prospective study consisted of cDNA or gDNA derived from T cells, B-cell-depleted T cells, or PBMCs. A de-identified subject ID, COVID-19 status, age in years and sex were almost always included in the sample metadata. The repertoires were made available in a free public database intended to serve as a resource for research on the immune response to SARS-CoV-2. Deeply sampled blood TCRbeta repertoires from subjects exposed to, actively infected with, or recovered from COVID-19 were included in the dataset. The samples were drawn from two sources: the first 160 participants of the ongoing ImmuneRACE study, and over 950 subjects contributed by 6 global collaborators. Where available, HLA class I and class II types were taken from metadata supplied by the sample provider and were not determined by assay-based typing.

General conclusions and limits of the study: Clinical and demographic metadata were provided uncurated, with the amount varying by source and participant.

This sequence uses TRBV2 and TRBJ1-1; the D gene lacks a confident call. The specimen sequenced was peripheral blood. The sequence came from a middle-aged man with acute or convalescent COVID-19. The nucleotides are TGTGCCAGCAGTGAAGGGAGGAACACTGAAGCTTTCTTT. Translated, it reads CASSEGRNTEAFF.